These 2 T cell receptor beta chains share one sample of origin, sequenced in a study of blood T cells in healthy people across ages. For the second PCR, which ran for roughly 6 to 12 cycles, a sample-barcoded 5' primer and a J-beta primer mix were used. TCRdb recomputed calls from the 5' RACE reads with MiXCR, one row per CDR3 protein. The data show around 1,700,000 distinct CDR3 sequences, 25% to 30% seen once. Sequencing was done on a sample of blood. The receptors were sampled from a woman in her twenties or thirties in good health.

With regard to this clonotype: This may be a read error: a much more frequent sequence differs by one nucleotide. The chain joins TRBV28 to TRBJ2-7; the match to TRBD2 covers 9 bases. Germline CDR1 is MDHEN and CDR2 is SYDVKM. CDR3 length: 14 residues. V dropped 6 bases and J dropped 2; count of bases not matched to a gene: 5. The DNA of the CDR3 is TGTGCCAGCAGGGTGACTAGCGGAACCTACGAGCAGTACTTC. It codes for CASRVTSGTYEQYF. Full variable domain (rest looked up from reference TRBV28 and TRBJ2-7): DVKVTQSSRYLVKRTGEKVFLECVQDMDHENMFWYRQDPGLGLRLIYFSYDVKMKEKGDIPEGYSVSREKKERFSLILESASTNQTSMYLCASRVTSGTYEQYFGPGTRLTVT.

This clonotype has just a few counts. The chain has TRBV12-3 or TRBV12-4 and TRBJ1-2; a possible D gene is TRBD1 (5 bases). Trimming shortened V by 5 bases and J by 8 bases, and 12 bases separated the two germline ends. This CDR3 has 12 residues. Here the CDR3 reads CASSTSGRGYTF. CDR3 DNA: TGTGCCAGCAGTACCTCGGGACGAGGCTACACCTTC.